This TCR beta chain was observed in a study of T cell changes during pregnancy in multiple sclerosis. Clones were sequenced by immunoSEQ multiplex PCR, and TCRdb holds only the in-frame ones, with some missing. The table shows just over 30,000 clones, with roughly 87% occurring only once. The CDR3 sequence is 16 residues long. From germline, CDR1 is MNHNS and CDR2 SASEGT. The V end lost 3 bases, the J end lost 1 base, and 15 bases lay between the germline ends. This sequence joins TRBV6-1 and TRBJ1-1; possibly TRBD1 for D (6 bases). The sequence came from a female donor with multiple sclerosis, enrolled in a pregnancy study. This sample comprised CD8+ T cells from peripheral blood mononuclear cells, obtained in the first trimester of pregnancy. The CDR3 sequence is CASSDGGAKANTEAFF. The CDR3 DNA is TGTGCCAGCAGTGATGGGGGCGCGAAAGCGAACACTGAAGCTTTCTTT.